Given below is one TCR beta chain in context. The record originates from a study of blood T cells in healthy people across ages. Germline V lookup: CDR1 LGHNA, CDR2 YSLEER. V shed 0 bases and J 6 bases; nucleotides not matched to a gene: 11. The CDR3 runs to 16 residues. Total RNA, at least 5 micrograms per sample, came from PBMCs. PCR was performed a second time for about 6 to 12 cycles using a sample-barcoded 5' primer and a J-beta primer mix. TCRdb reanalysed the 5' RACE reads using MiXCR and keeps one entry per CDR3 protein. This table holds about 780,000 distinct CDR3 sequences, about 59% found once.

Input material: blood. The source is a man aged 25 to 40 in good health. The V gene is TRBV4-3, the J gene TRBJ2-7, with 7 nucleotides matching TRBD1. CDR3 bases: TGCGCCAGCAGCCAAGAACCCGCCGACAGGGCCTCCGAGCAGTACTTC. Protein product: CASSQEPADRASEQYF.